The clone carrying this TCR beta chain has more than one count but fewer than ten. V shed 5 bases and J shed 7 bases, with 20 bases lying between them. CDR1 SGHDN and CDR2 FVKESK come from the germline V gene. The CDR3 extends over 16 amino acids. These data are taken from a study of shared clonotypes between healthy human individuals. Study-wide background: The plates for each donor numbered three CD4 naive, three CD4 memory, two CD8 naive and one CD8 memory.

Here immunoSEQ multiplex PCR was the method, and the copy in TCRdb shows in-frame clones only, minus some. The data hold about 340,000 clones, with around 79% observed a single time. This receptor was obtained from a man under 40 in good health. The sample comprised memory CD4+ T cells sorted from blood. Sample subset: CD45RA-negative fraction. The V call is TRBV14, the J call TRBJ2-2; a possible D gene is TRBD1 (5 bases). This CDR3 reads CASSRSTRANVGELFF. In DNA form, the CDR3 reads TGTGCCAGCAGCAGATCCACCAGGGCTAACGTCGGGGAGCTGTTTTTT.